This TCR beta chain was obtained from a study of CD8 T cells in Susac syndrome. Study-wide context: Treatment at blood withdrawal was none, corticosteroids, or intravenous immunoglobulin alone in Susac syndrome patients.

Germline V gene sequence: CDR1 MNHEY, CDR2 SVGAGI. V dropped 4 bases and J dropped 3; count of bases not matched to a gene: 5. There are 15 residues in the CDR3. Sequencing targeted TCR beta in blood CD8+ and CD4+ T cells. RNA in amounts of about 0.5 to 1 ug was reverse transcribed with random hexamers. Across 54 Vbeta and 13 Jbeta, immunoSEQ multiplex PCR amplified TCR beta CDR3. TCRdb ran MiXCR on the immunoSEQ multiplex PCR reads and lists one entry per CDR3 protein. The sample has some 110,000 distinct CDR3 sequences, 96% seen once. This TCR came from a human donor with Susac syndrome. The chain has TRBV6-5 and TRBJ2-2, with 7 bases aligning to TRBD2. The sample consisted of CD4+ T cells from PBMCs. The CDR3 is CASSSWDYHTGELFF. The CDR3 DNA reads as TGTGCCAGCAGTTCGTGGGACTACCACACCGGGGAGCTGTTTTTT.